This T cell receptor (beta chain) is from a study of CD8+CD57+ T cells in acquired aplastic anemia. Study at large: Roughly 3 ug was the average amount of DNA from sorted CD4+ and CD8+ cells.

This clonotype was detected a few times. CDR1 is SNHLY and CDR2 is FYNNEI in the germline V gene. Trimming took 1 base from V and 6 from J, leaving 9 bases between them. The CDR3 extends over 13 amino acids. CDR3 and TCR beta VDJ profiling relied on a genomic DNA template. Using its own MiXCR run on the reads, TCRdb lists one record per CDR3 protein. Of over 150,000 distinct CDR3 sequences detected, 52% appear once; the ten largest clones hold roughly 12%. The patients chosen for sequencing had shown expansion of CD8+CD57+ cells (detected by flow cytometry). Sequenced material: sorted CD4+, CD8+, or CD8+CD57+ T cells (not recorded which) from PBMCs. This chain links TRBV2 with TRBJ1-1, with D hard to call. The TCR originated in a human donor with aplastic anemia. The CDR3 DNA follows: TGTGCCAGCAGTGAAGGAGACTGGGCTGAAGCTTTCTTT. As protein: CASSEGDWAEAFF.